Detailed here is one TCR beta chain. Its antigen is as yet unknown. The data were obtained in a study of CD8 T cells in ankylosing spondylitis. Preparation of TCR beta libraries was done by quantitative 5'-RACE with molecular barcodes. TCRdb re-called the 5' RACE reads through MiXCR, storing one row per CDR3 protein. The sample holds approximately 400,000 distinct CDR3 sequences, 20% to 30% seen once. The CDR3 runs 15 residues. With 0 bases removed from V and 8 bases from J, the gap between germline ends came to 14 bases. Germline V lookup: CDR1 SGHDN, CDR2 FVKESK. Study-level points and caveats: Clones linked to the disease showed a CD8+ phenotype. They occurred at relatively low frequencies in peripheral blood. Reactive arthritis synovial fluid and blood previously showed some of these motif variants. Disease-linked clones were reportedly significantly enriched in matched ankylosing spondylitis synovial fluid. What appeared characteristic of ankylosing spondylitis blood was a TCR beta motif of 7 or 8 highly homologous variants.

The rearrangement joins TRBV14 to TRBJ2-1, with a weak D call TRBD2 (7 bases). This clonotype was sampled from a male donor with ankylosing spondylitis. Sequencing used blood, either unsorted or a sorted T cell fraction (not recorded which). DNA for the CDR3: TGTGCCAGCAGCCAAGATAGGGGGGGCTGGGATGAGCAGTTCTTC. Amino acid sequence: CASSQDRGGWDEQFF.